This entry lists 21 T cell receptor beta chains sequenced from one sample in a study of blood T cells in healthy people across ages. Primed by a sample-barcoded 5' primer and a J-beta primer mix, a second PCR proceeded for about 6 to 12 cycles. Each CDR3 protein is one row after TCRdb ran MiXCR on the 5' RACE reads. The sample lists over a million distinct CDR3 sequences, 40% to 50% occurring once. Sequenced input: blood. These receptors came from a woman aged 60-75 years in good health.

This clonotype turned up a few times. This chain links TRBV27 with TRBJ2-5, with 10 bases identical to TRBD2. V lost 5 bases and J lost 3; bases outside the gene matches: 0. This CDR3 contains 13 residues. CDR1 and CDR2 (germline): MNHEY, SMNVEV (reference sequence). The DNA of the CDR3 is TGTGCCAGCAGTGGACTAGCGGAAGAGACCCAGTACTTC. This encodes CASSGLAEETQYF.

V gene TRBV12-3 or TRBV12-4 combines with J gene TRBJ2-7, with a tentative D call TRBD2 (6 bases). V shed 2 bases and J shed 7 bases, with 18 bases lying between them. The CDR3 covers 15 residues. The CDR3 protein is CASSLLAGPENEQYF. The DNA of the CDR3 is TGTGCCAGCAGTTTATTGGCGGGACCAGAAAATGAGCAGTACTTC.

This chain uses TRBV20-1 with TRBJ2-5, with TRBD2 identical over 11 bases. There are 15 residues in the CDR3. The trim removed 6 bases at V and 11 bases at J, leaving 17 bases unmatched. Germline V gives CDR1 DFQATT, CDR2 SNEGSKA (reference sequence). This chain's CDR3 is CSAETHSGRVNEQYF. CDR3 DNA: TGCAGTGCCGAAACCCATAGCGGGAGGGTTAATGAGCAGTACTTC.

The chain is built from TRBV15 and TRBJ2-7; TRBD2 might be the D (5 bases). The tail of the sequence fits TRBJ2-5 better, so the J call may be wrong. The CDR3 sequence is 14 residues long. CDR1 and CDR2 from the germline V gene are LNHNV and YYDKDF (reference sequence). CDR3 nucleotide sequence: TGTGCCACCAGCAGAGGGGAGCTCCAAGAGACCCAGTACTTC. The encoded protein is CATSRGELQETQYF.

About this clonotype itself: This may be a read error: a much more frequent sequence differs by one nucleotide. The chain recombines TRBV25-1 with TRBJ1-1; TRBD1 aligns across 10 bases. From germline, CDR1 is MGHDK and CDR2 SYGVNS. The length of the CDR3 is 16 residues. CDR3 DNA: TGTGCCGGCAGTGAGGGTTCGGGGACAGGGGTTACTGAAGCTTTCTTT. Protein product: CAGSEGSGTGVTEAFF.

The CDR3 sequence is CSVRQGVDTQYF. CDR3 coding DNA: TGCAGCGTACGACAGGGGGTGGATACGCAGTATTTT. The chain has TRBV29-1 and TRBJ2-3, with 9 nucleotides matching TRBD1. The J segment lost 6 bases and the V segment lost 6 bases, leaving 4 bases of the junction unmatched. The CDR3 totals 12 residues. Germline V CDR1 and CDR2: SQVTM, ANQGSEA.

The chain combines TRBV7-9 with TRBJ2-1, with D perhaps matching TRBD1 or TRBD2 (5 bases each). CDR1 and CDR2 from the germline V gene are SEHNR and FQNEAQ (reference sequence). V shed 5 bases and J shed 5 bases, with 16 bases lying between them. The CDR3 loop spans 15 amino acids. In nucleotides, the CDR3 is TGTGCCAGCAGCCGGAAGGGGACGGGAAACAATGAGCAGTTCTTC. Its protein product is CASSRKGTGNNEQFF.

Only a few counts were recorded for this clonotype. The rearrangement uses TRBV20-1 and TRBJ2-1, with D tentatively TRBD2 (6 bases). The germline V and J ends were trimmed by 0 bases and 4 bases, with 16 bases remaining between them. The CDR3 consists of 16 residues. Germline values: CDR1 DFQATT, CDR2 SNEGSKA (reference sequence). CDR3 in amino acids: CSARDPGGAAYNEQFF. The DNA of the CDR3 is TGCAGTGCTAGAGATCCCGGGGGAGCAGCGTACAATGAGCAGTTCTTC.

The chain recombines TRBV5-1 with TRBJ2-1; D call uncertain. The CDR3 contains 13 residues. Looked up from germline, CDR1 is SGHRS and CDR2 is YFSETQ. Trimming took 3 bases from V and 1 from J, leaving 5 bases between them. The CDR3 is CASSSLSYNEQFF. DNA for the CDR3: TGCGCCAGCAGCTCTCTGTCCTACAATGAGCAGTTCTTC.

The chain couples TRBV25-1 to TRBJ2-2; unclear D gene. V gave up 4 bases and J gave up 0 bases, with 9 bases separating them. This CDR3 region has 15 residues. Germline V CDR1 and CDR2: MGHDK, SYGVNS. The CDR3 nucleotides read TGTGCCAGCAGTGTTGCAGGCCCGAACACCGGGGAGCTGTTTTTT. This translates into CASSVAGPNTGELFF.

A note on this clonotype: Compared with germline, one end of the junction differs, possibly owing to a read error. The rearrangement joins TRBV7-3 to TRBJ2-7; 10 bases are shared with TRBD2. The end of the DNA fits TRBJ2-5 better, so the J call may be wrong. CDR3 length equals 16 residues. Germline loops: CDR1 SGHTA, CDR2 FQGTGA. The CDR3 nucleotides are TGTGCCTGCAGCGAAACATCAGCGGGAGGGCCGGAGACCCAGTACTTC. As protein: CACSETSAGGPETQYF.

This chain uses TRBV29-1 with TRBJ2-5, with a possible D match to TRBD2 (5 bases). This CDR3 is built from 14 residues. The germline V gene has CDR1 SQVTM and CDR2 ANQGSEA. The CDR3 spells CGATPDGVRETQYF. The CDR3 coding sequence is TGCGGCGCCACGCCGGACGGGGTTCGAGAGACCCAGTACTTC.

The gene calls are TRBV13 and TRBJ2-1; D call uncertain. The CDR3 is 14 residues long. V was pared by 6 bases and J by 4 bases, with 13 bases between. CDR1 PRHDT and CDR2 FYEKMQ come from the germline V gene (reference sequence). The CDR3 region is CASSFKVSYNEQFF. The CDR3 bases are TGTGCCAGCAGTTTTAAGGTTTCGTACAATGAGCAGTTCTTC.

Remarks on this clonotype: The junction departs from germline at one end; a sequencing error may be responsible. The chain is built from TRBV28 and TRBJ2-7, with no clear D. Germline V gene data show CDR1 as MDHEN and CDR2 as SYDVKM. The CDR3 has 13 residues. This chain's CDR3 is CACSGPVSYEQYF. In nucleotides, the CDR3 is TGTGCCTGCAGTGGACCAGTCTCCTACGAGCAGTACTTC.

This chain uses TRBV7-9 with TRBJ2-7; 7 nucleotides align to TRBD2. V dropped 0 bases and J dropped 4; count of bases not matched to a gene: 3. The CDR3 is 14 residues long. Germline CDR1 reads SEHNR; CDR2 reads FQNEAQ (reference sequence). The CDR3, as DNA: TGTGCCAGCAGCTTAGCGATTAGCGGGTACGAGCAGTACTTC. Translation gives CASSLAISGYEQYF.

The CDR3 region is CASSFRVERTYEQYF. The CDR3 region has the DNA TGTGCCAGCAGTTTTCGGGTGGAGCGAACCTACGAGCAGTACTTC. The chain joins TRBV27 to TRBJ2-7; D is uncertain. The germline V gene encodes CDR1 MNHEY and CDR2 SMNVEV (reference sequence). Deletions cut 3 bases from V and 2 bases from J, with 14 bases between. This CDR3 has 15 residues.

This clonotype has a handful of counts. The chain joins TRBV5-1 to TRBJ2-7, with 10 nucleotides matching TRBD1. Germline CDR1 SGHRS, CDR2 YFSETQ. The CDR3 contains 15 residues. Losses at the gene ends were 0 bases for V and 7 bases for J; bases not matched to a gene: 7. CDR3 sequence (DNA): TGCGCCAGCAGCTTGGAGGGACAGGGGACGAGGGAGCAGTACTTC. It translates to CASSLEGQGTREQYF.

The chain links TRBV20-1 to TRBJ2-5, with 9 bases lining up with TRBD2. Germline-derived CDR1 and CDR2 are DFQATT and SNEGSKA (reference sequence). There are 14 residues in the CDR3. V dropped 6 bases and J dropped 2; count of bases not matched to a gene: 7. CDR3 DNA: TGCAGTGCCTTCCCCCTAGCGGGGCAAGAGACCCAGTACTTC. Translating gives CSAFPLAGQETQYF.

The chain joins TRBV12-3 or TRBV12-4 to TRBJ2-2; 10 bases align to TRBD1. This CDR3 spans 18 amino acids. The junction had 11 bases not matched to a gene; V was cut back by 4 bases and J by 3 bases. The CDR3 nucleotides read TGTGCCAGCAGTTCACTGACAGGGGGCGCTGGGTACACCGGGGAGCTGTTTTTT. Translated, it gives CASSSLTGGAGYTGELFF.

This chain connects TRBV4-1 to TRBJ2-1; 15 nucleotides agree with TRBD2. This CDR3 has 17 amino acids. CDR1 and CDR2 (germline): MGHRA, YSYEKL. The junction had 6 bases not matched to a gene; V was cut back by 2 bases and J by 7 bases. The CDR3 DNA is TGCGCCAGCAGCCAAATCACCGGACTAGCGGGAGGGAATGAGCAGTTCTTC. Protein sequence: CASSQITGLAGGNEQFF.

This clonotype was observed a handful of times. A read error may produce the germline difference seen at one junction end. The CDR3 spells CASSQDRDRNAEAFF. As DNA, the CDR3 is TGTGCCAGCAGCCAAGATCGGGACAGGAACGCTGAAGCTTTCTTT. This chain links TRBV4-2 with TRBJ1-1, with 8 bases identical to TRBD1. The CDR3 spans 15 residues. Per germline, CDR1 LGHNA and CDR2 YNFKEQ.